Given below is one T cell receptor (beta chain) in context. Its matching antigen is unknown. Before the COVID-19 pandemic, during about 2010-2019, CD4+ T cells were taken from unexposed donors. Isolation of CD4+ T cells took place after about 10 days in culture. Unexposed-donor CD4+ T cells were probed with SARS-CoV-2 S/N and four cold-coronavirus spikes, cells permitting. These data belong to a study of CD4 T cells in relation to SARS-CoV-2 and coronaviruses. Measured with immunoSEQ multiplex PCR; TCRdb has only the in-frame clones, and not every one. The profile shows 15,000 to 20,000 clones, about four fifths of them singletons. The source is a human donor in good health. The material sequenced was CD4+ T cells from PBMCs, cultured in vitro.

The CDR3 is CATSDSGTSGGAQYF. Here the CDR3 DNA reads TGTGCCACCAGTGATTCCGGGACTAGCGGCGGGGCACAGTACTTC. The rearrangement joins TRBV24-1 to TRBJ2-5, with 11 bases lining up with TRBD2. Germline CDR1 KGHDR, CDR2 SFDVKD. Trimming removed 2 bases from V and 11 bases from J; junction bases left unmatched: 9. There are 15 residues in the CDR3.